This T cell receptor (beta chain) was sequenced in a study of cytomegalovirus exposure and HLA in healthy donors (dated by TCRdb to about 2017). Context from the whole study: In an earlier analysis of under 600 of the donors, approximately 260 Gb of sequence data and some 120 million unique TCR beta sequences from about 180 million T cells were reported. An early release that covered about 600 HLA-typed donors contained approximately 300 gigabases of sequencing data and about 84 million unique TCR sequences. The genetic ancestry cluster associated with self-reported Caucasian donors included around 76% of the approximately 430 genotyped donors. The study aimed to test whether cataloging public T cell receptors could reveal signatures of past pathogen exposure. The study profiled the T cell repertoires of some 610 subjects by immunosequencing and related them to cytomegalovirus serostatus. Besides the first cohort of some 670 subjects, a separate validation cohort made up of roughly 120 different subjects was used. To predict cytomegalovirus infection status, the study combined high-throughput TCR immunosequencing, statistical association of individual TCRs with disease status, and machine learning. To study patterns of TCR occurrence, a later analysis re-analyzed previously published TCR beta repertoires from hundreds of donors and added high-resolution HLA genotyping. Rather than using new phenotypic data, the later analysis identified candidate immune exposures from TCR beta sequences and from how often those sequences occurred across donors. In an earlier analysis of about 590 of the donors, high-throughput TCR beta sequencing was used to judge whether each TCR beta V gene segment behaved as functional or pseudogenic. Alongside the repertoire data, information on donor age, sex, ethnicity and CMV serostatus was compiled. A later genetic analysis used genome-wide SNP genotypes for about 60% of the roughly 700 donors, treating that subset as a discovery cohort. Every repertoire in the discovery cohort had been generated on one and the same sequencing platform. HLA typing covered class I and class II loci at four-digit resolution. Typing coverage differed by locus: A, B, C, DRB1 and DQB1 were typed in roughly 629-630 donors, DQA1 in 500 to 550, DPA1 in roughly 590, and DPB1 in 472. Several DR-DQ haplotypes were treated as single units for association and clustering because of strong linkage in the cohort. Across roughly 420 genotyped donors of the cohort, an average of about 200,000 unique TCR beta nucleotide sequences per donor were sequenced, and about a sixth of those sequences were non-productive. The full study reports these points: Across donors, most TCR sequences were observed very rarely, whereas some public TCRs were present in many individuals. A further reported finding was that TCR beta sequences accurately predicted the HLA-A and HLA-B alleles for most subjects in the first cohort. Linkage disequilibrium might explain the correlated functional status among segregating V segments, but an unknown experimental factor could not be ruled out. Because counts were too low, roughly 17 rarely observed V segments, including chromosome 9 orphons, were left out of the earlier analysis of 500 to 650 of the donors. Roughly uniform sequencing depth across donors was assumed in presence/absence analyses, although this assumption may not hold. According to a later genetic analysis, donors in an Asian-associated ancestry cluster had fewer N-insertions in productive TCRs than the approximately 650-donor mean. According to a later analysis, most CMV-associated TCR beta chains appeared to be HLA-restricted, and the HLA associations seemed to be driven largely by CMV exposure. Cytomegalovirus status was reported to be diagnosed by the classifier with high specificity and sensitivity in both the original and validation cohorts. In a later analysis, HLA-associated TCR beta chains were found to be more clonally expanded and to have lower generation probabilities than equally common non-associated chains. In an earlier analysis of some 500 of the donors, most TCR beta V segments appeared in productive rearrangements about 87% or about 30% of the time, broadly matching IMGT annotations. In this cohort, only TCR beta chains were sequenced, and detectable features were limited by the absence of alpha or paired-chain data. Because HLA typing was missing for some donors at each locus, association tests included only the typed subset. A few of the identified cytomegalovirus-associated TCR beta chains were confirmed in vitro to be specific for cytomegalovirus antigens. The sequencing pipeline was judged likely to have produced a cluster of highly shared sequence variants as a technical artifact. In a later analysis, the rate of TCR association differed among HLA loci, with DRB1 alleles having the most associated TCRs and HLA-C alleles having the fewest. The authors suggested that the approach could potentially be generalized to other disease states and immunological phenotypes. A later analysis associated approximately 17,000 TCR beta sequences with specific HLA alleles at a false discovery rate of 0.05. In a later analysis, several top co-occurrence clusters were reported to appear linked to parvovirus B19, influenza, CMV and Epstein-Barr virus. Some IMGT-functional V segments, including TRBV6-2 and TRBV6-3, could not be distinguished by the 87-base-pair reads and were therefore excluded. CMV serostatus was the only immune exposure information available for the cohort. An association between a missense DCLRE1C variant and V-gene and J-gene trimming of TCR beta chains was found in a later genetic analysis and replicated in an independent cohort. A total of roughly 160 TCR beta chains were listed by the study as associated with cytomegalovirus. When HLA alleles, especially DR and DQ, strongly co-occurred, attributing TCR associations to individual alleles was difficult.

The CDR3 runs 16 residues from the cysteine to the phenylalanine. The read is trimmed to its CDR3 DNA, 48 bases read in frame from base 1. Germline trimming: 0 bases from V, 2 bases from J; junction bases outside gene matches: 3. The germline V gene gives CDR1 as SGHTA and CDR2 as FQGTGA. The cohort comprised more than 550 healthy bone marrow donors. Cohort members were all nominally healthy when sampled, although unrecorded immune exposures were likely present. The donor was CMV seronegative and was included in the group of 352 seronegative cohort members. Every donor gave a peripheral blood sample, and the peripheral blood mononuclear cells from that sample were used for TCR beta sequencing. Genomic DNA extraction from the blood cell samples was performed with the Qiagen DNeasy Blood Extraction Kit. Comment on this clone: Its recognized antigen is unknown. Base quality data are lacking; no much larger clone is found one base away.

Libraries were prepared through the immunoSEQ multiplex PCR assay. The multiplex PCR relied on a mix of 60 forward primers for TCR Vbeta segments and 13 reverse primers for TCR Jbeta segments. The CDR3 region of rearranged TCR beta genes was amplified from genomic DNA by a multiplex PCR assay. The Illumina HiSeq System was used to sequence the amplified TCR beta libraries as 87-base-pair reads. The original methods were these. In a later analysis, 80 million or so unique TCR beta chains were counted across the roughly 610 repertoires, and roughly 11 million of these chains were shared by at least two donors. Raw reads were error-corrected and collapsed into unique sequences with a nearest-neighbor algorithm that merged closely related sequences to remove PCR and sequencing errors. Alignment of CDR3 sequences to IMGT reference sequences was used to assign V, D and J gene segments. For a sequence to be retained, at least a six-nucleotide match to both a V gene segment and a J gene segment was required. A rearrangement counted as productive if the CDR3 had no stop codons and remained in frame with V and J, and every other rearrangement counted as non-productive. CDR3 was defined by IMGT convention, running from the second conserved V-encoded cysteine to the conserved J-encoded phenylalanine. The earlier analysis of approximately 590 of the donors excluded any sequence lacking an unambiguous match to a single V gene segment. An earlier analysis of several hundred of the donors called V segments functional above 56.7% productive rearrangements and segregating when the between-donor standard deviation exceeded 5%. A statistical classification framework was built to diagnose cytomegalovirus status from the catalog of TCR beta chain sequences. In a later analysis, V and J genes were assigned by comparing TCR nucleotide sequences against IMGT/GENE-DB human TR gene sequences. In a later analysis, CDR3 sequences and most-parsimonious VDJ recombination scenarios were assigned using the TCRdist pipeline. In a later analysis, each TCR beta chain was defined by its CDR3 amino acid sequence together with its V-gene family, and reads without a unique V-gene family were excluded. In a later analysis, around 600 highly shared, low-generation-probability nucleotide sequences were removed to address suspected cross-contamination and a sequencing artifact. A later analysis calculated a clonal expansion index for each public chain from normalized within-repertoire ranks of inferred template counts. Generation probabilities in a later analysis came from a VDJ recombination model fitted to out-of-frame rearrangements, and those results were checked against IGoR. Hypergeometric tests were used in a later analysis to score TCR-TCR, TCR-HLA and TCR-CMV co-occurrence, with a repertoire-size bias correction applied to the TCR pairs. A later analysis estimated false discovery rates by permuting HLA or CMV assignments 20 times. In a later analysis, co-occurring TCRs were grouped using DBSCAN, with TCRdist sequence similarity added in when clustering inside HLA-allele-positive subsets. For co-occurrence clustering, repertoires with fewer than 30,000 or more than 120,000 public chains were excluded, along with four or five repertoires with anomalous nucleotide sharing. TCRdb re-hosts the immuneACCESS table, in-frame sequences only. Its copies lack some clones; in the studies checked, an unresolved V gene accounts for under half of them, and the cause for the rest is not known. V, J and clone size are taken as reported in that table, and D and trimming were inferred from the DNA itself. Within this sample are 180,000 or so clones, with approximately 80% of them counted one time only. The ten most abundant clones make up approximately 0.8% of the sample.

This sequence was found in a woman between 18 and 29 years old in good health and CMV-seronegative. Input material: PBMCs. The chain couples TRBV7-3 to TRBJ2-3; TRBD1 aligns with 9 central bases. The nucleotides are TGTGCCAGCAGCTTAACCGGACAGGGGTACACAGATACGCAGTATTTT. This gives the protein CASSLTGQGYTDTQYF.